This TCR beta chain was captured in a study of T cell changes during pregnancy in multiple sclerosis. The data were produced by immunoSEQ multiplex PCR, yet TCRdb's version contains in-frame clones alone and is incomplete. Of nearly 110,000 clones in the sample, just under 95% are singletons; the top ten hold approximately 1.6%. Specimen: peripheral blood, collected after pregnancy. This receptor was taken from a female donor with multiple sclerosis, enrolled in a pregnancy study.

The CDR3 here is CASSEGGQGIYGYTF. The CDR3 region has the DNA TGTGCCAGCAGTGAAGGCGGACAGGGGATCTATGGCTACACCTTC. The genes are TRBV2 and TRBJ1-2; 9 bases map to TRBD1. The CDR3 runs to 15 residues. Germline V gives CDR1 SNHLY, CDR2 FYNNEI. Trimming at V came to 1 base and at J to 4 bases, leaving 4 bases not matched to a gene.